This paragraph covers one T cell receptor beta chain sequence. CDR3 length: 12 amino acids. V was trimmed by 7 bases and J by 7 bases, leaving 11 bases between them. Germline V lookup: CDR1 LNHDA, CDR2 SQIVND (reference sequence). Researchers took RNA transcripts and amplified the TCR beta CDR3 regions from them. In the first-round RT-PCR of the TCR CDR3, the HTBI primer set was used. TCRdb ran MiXCR on the multiplex PCR reads and lists one entry per CDR3 protein. The sample holds roughly 100,000 distinct CDR3 sequences, roughly 50% seen once. The data were taken from a study of T cells in Graves' hyperthyroidism and ophthalmopathy. Hyperthyroidism of Graves' type that showed no ophthalmopathy progression within 18 months was stable. Diagnosis of hyperthyroidism was new in patients aged 18 to 65, and its duration was under 2 months. Lactation, pregnancy, other autoimmune disease or uncontrolled infection excluded patients.

Sequencing was carried out using blood. This sequence joins TRBV19 and TRBJ2-1; TRBD1 is a possible D gene (6 bases). The source is a man between 35 and 55 years old with Graves' hyperthyroidism. The CDR3 coding sequence is TGTGCCAGTACCTTAAGGGGGAATGAGCAGTTCTTC. Protein: CASTLRGNEQFF.